This is a list of T cell receptor beta chains from one sample in a study of T cells expressing NK-cell markers. No DNA is given; TCRdb re-called the 5' RACE reads and lists each CDR3 protein once. The sample totals some 280,000 distinct CDR3 sequences. Source material: blood T cells: a sorted CD56 or NKG2C T cell subset, CD4+ or CD8+ T cells, or bulk PBMC T cells (not recorded which). The receptor set was obtained from a man aged 18-30 years in good health. Both conserved end residues are part of each CDR3.

v_gene: TRBV7-9; j_gene: TRBJ2-1; CDR3aa: CASERYSYNEQFF
v_gene: TRBV4-3; j_gene: TRBJ2-5; CDR3aa: CASSRMGTATQETQYF
v_gene: TRBV20-1; j_gene: TRBJ2-5; CDR3aa: CSARVLAGGSLGTQYF
v_gene: TRBV6-1; j_gene: TRBJ2-1; CDR3aa: CASSRPGLAYHEQFF
v_gene: TRBV5-5; j_gene: TRBJ2-1; CDR3aa: CASRGRNNNEQFF
v_gene: TRBV12-3/TRBV12-4; j_gene: TRBJ1-4; CDR3aa: CASRTGTANEKLFF
v_gene: TRBV6-2/TRBV6-3; j_gene: TRBJ2-5; CDR3aa: CASIDRRVVQETQYF
v_gene: TRBV20-1; j_gene: TRBJ2-1; CDR3aa: CSAVSLQGGNNEQFF
v_gene: TRBV5-6; j_gene: TRBJ2-4; CDR3aa: CASSLGSLKNIQYF
v_gene: TRBV6-5; j_gene: TRBJ1-2; CDR3aa: CASSYARDSFVGYTF
v_gene: TRBV30; j_gene: TRBJ2-2; CDR3aa: CAWSVHLRWSGGELFF
v_gene: TRBV7-2; j_gene: TRBJ2-1; CDR3aa: CASSLAQTYNEQFF
v_gene: TRBV7-9; j_gene: TRBJ1-3; CDR3aa: CASSSSRDGGSGNTIYF
v_gene: TRBV6-5; j_gene: TRBJ2-1; CDR3aa: CASSYRGLALGGEQFF
v_gene: TRBV5-1; j_gene: TRBJ2-3; CDR3aa: CASSLLSQVADTQYF
v_gene: TRBV19; j_gene: TRBJ1-5; CDR3aa: CASKRGQNQPQHF
v_gene: TRBV5-1; j_gene: TRBJ2-1; CDR3aa: CASSLGQYNEQFF
v_gene: TRBV7-2; j_gene: TRBJ2-3; CDR3aa: CASSPTRGAPTDTQYF
v_gene: TRBV12-3/TRBV12-4; j_gene: TRBJ1-2; CDR3aa: CASSFSEGGYTF
v_gene: TRBV7-8; j_gene: TRBJ1-2; CDR3aa: CASSPQPDRNYGYTF
v_gene: TRBV15; j_gene: TRBJ1-1; CDR3aa: CATSRDGGPNTEAFF
v_gene: TRBV20-1; j_gene: TRBJ1-5; CDR3aa: CSAYRTGGNQPQHF
v_gene: TRBV2; j_gene: TRBJ2-1; CDR3aa: CASSRLASYNEQFF
v_gene: TRBV19; j_gene: TRBJ1-1; CDR3aa: CASSITANTEAFF
v_gene: TRBV7-3; j_gene: TRBJ1-5; CDR3aa: CASSSDRDQPQHF